This is a list of T cell receptor beta chains from one sample in a study of blood T cell repertoires in COVID-19. TCRdb's copy holds only in-frame clones and misses some; the assay was immunoSEQ multiplex PCR. The table lists tens of thousands of clones, roughly 89% of them singletons, with under 5% in the top ten. The sequencing input was peripheral blood. These receptors were taken from a man aged 55 to 69 with active COVID-19. Both conserved end residues are part of each CDR3. A D gene is named only where the DNA matches it firmly. The size entry is marked missing in some rows and otherwise reads once, few, many or a size class.

v_gene,abundance,d_gene,j_gene,CDR3nt,CDR3aa
TRBV7-2,once,TRBD2,TRBJ2-2,TGTGCCAGCAGCTTCACTAGCGGGAGAGGTACCGGGGAGCTGTTTTTT,CASSFTSGRGTGELFF
TRBV11-3,-,-,TRBJ2-1,TGTGCCAGCAGCTTAGATCGAGTGGATGAGCAGTTCTTC,CASSLDRVDEQFF
TRBV7-2,-,-,TRBJ1-6,TGTGCCAGCAGCACAAAAAATTCACCCCTCCACTTT,CASSTKNSPLHF
TRBV3-1/TRBV3-2,-,-,TRBJ1-2,TGTGCCAGCAGCTACCTGGGAGGCGACTACACCTTC,CASSYLGGDYTF
TRBV15,-,TRBD1,TRBJ1-1,TGTGCCACCAGCAGAACTCGGACAGGGGGCCCTGAAGCTTTCTTT,CATSRTRTGGPEAFF
TRBV4-2,-,TRBD2,TRBJ2-1,TGTGCCAGCAGCCGAACTAGCGGGAGTGACAGCAATGAGCAGTTCTTC,CASSRTSGSDSNEQFF
TRBV28,-,-,TRBJ2-6,TGTGCCAGCAGTTCAGGGGCTTGGGGGGGTCATAACGTATACTCTGGGGCCAACGTCCTGACTTTC,CASSSGAWGGHNVYSGANVLTF
TRBV2,-,TRBD1,TRBJ1-1,TGTGCCAGCAGACGGGACAGGGCGAACACTGAAGCTTTCTTT,CASRRDRANTEAFF
TRBV7-9,-,-,TRBJ2-7,TGTGCCAGCAGCTCCCGGTCCTCCTACGAGCAGTACTTC,CASSSRSSYEQYF
TRBV5-1,-,TRBD2,TRBJ2-5,TGCGCCAGCAGCCCCGGACTAGCGGGAGGCGAGACCCAGTACTTC,CASSPGLAGGETQYF
TRBV19,-,TRBD2,TRBJ2-2,TGTGCCAGTAATTCGGGACTAGCGGGAGGCGGGGAGCTGTTTTTT,CASNSGLAGGGELFF
TRBV12-5,-,-,TRBJ2-1,TGTGCTAGTGGTTTTGCCTACAGGGAAGGGGGTTACAATGAGCAGTTCTTC,CASGFAYREGGYNEQFF
TRBV5-5,few,TRBD2,TRBJ2-2,TGTGCCAGCAGCCTTAGCGGGAGTTACACCGGGGAGCTGTTTTTT,CASSLSGSYTGELFF
TRBV28,once,-,TRBJ2-4,TGTGCCAGCAGTTTATTAGGGGAAGCCAAAAACATTCAGTACTTC,CASSLLGEAKNIQYF
TRBV29-1,once,TRBD1,TRBJ1-1,TGCAGCGTTGAAGATGGACAGGGGGTGAACACTGAAGCTTTCTTT,CSVEDGQGVNTEAFF
TRBV7-8,-,TRBD2,TRBJ2-3,TGTGCCAGCAGCTCCACTAGCGGGAGACCCACAGATACGCAGTATTTT,CASSSTSGRPTDTQYF
TRBV4-3,once,TRBD1,TRBJ2-5,TGCGCCAGCAGTCGACAGGGCCAAGAGACCCAGTACTTC,CASSRQGQETQYF
TRBV11-3,-,-,TRBJ2-3,TGTGCCAGCAGCTTAGTAGGAGGGGACACAGATACGCAGTATTTT,CASSLVGGDTDTQYF
TRBV6-2/TRBV6-3,-,TRBD2,TRBJ2-2,TGTGCCAGCAGTCTCACTAGCGGGAGGGTGGACACCGGGGAGCTGTTTTTT,CASSLTSGRVDTGELFF
TRBV1,once,-,TRBJ2-3,TGCACCAGCAGCCAATCTCTAGCGGGAGGAGATACGCAGTATTTT,CTSSQSLAGGDTQYF
TRBV28,-,TRBD2,TRBJ2-2,TGTGCCAGCAGGTGGACTAGCCCGAACACCGGGGAGCTGTTTTTT,CASRWTSPNTGELFF
TRBV5-1,once,-,TRBJ2-6,TGCGCCAGCAGCTTACAGACCTCTGGGGCCAACGTCCTGACTTTC,CASSLQTSGANVLTF
TRBV28,-,TRBD1,TRBJ1-5,TGTGCCAGCACGACAGGGGTCTGGGATCCCCAGCATTTT,CASTTGVWDPQHF
TRBV28,once,TRBD2,TRBJ2-3,TGTGCCAGCAGTTTGCGGACTAGCGGAAACACAGATACGCAGTATTTT,CASSLRTSGNTDTQYF
TRBV5-4,-,-,TRBJ2-1,TGTGCCAGCAGCTTGGCACAACGGGTTTCACACAATGAGCAGTTCTTC,CASSLAQRVSHNEQFF
TRBV6-2/TRBV6-3,-,TRBD1,TRBJ2-5,TGTGCCAGCAGTTCCCCGACAGGGCTACGAACCCAGTACTTC,CASSSPTGLRTQYF
TRBV28,-,TRBD1,TRBJ1-1,TGTGCCAGCACCCCAAACAGGGGGCGAAGCACTGAAGCTTTCTTT,CASTPNRGRSTEAFF
TRBV7-2,-,-,TRBJ2-6,TGTGCCAGCCTAAGCGGGCTCTCTGGGGCCAACGTCCTGACTTTC,CASLSGLSGANVLTF
TRBV20-1,-,-,TRBJ1-2,TGCAGTGCTAGGCCAGGTAATGGCTACACCTTC,CSARPGNGYTF
TRBV12-5,-,TRBD2,TRBJ2-3,TGTGCTAGTGGTTTGGTACATGGGACTAGCGGGAGACCGTCAGATACGCAGTATTTT,CASGLVHGTSGRPSDTQYF
TRBV5-6,-,TRBD1,TRBJ2-7,TGTGCCAGCAGCCAAACGGGACAGATCGAGCAGTACTTC,CASSQTGQIEQYF
TRBV12-5,-,-,TRBJ2-5,TGTGCTAGTGGTCCTCGGGAGACCCAGTACTTC,CASGPRETQYF
TRBV11-2,-,-,TRBJ1-1,TGTGCCAGCAGTCGTACGAGAAAGGAAGCTTTCTTT,CASSRTRKEAFF
TRBV5-1,-,TRBD2,TRBJ2-1,TGCGCCAGCAGCGCGACTAGCGGGAGGGCCTACAATGAGCAGTTCTTC,CASSATSGRAYNEQFF
TRBV3-1/TRBV3-2,once,TRBD1,TRBJ1-2,TGTGCCAGCAGCCAAACCTCGGGGACAGTTAACTATGGCTACACCTTC,CASSQTSGTVNYGYTF
TRBV6-5,-,-,TRBJ1-5,TGTGCCAGCAGCCCCAGGGCTGGTCAGCCCCAGCATTTT,CASSPRAGQPQHF
TRBV9,-,-,TRBJ2-1,TGTGCCAGCAGCGTAAGTGGCGGAGTATACAATGAGCAGTTCTTC,CASSVSGGVYNEQFF
TRBV3-1/TRBV3-2,-,-,TRBJ2-5,TGTGCCAGCAGCCAAGGACCAGGGAGGCGAGAGACCCAGTACTTC,CASSQGPGRRETQYF
TRBV24-1,-,TRBD1,TRBJ2-2,TGTGCCACCAGTGCCTGGACAGGGGGAAACACCGGGGAGCTGTTTTTT,CATSAWTGGNTGELFF
TRBV29-1,-,TRBD2,TRBJ2-1,TGCAGCGCTCAACTAGCGGGAGAGCTCCACAATGAGCAGTTCTTC,CSAQLAGELHNEQFF
TRBV6-1,-,-,TRBJ2-7,TGTGCCAGCAGTGAAAGGGTGGGACTCTACGAGCAGTACTTC,CASSERVGLYEQYF
TRBV11-2,-,-,TRBJ2-1,TGTGCCAGCAGCTTAAGCCCCTCCTACAATGAGCAGTTCTTC,CASSLSPSYNEQFF
TRBV7-2,-,-,TRBJ2-7,TGTGCCAGCAGCTTAGGCGGCGGGACCTACGAGCAGTACTTC,CASSLGGGTYEQYF
TRBV11-2,-,TRBD2,TRBJ2-2,TGTGCCAGCAGCTCCGGGACTAGCGAACTCACCGGGGAGCTGTTTTTT,CASSSGTSELTGELFF